This TCR beta chain was captured in a study of T cells in Graves' hyperthyroidism and ophthalmopathy. The germline CDR1 and CDR2 sequences are KGHDR and SFDVKD. Losses at the gene ends were 3 bases for V and 4 bases for J; bases not matched to a gene: 4. This CDR3 comprises 16 residues. A patient was excluded if there was uncontrolled infection, other autoimmune disease, pregnancy or lactation. Amplified TCR beta CDR3 regions derived from RNA transcripts. First-round RT-PCR of the TCR CDR3 relied on the HTBI primer set. TCRdb fed the multiplex PCR reads into MiXCR, producing one record per CDR3 protein. Of approximately 640,000 distinct CDR3 sequences in the sample, just under 45% were seen once.

The chain is built from TRBV24-1 and TRBJ2-2, with 10 bases lining up with TRBD2. Sequencing was performed on peripheral blood or thyroid tissue (not recorded which). The TCR was taken from an adult man with Graves' disease, either hyperthyroidism or ophthalmopathy (not recorded which). This CDR3 is CATSDAGTSVTGELFF. In nucleotides, the CDR3 is TGTGCCACCAGTGATGCCGGGACTAGCGTCACCGGGGAGCTGTTTTTT.